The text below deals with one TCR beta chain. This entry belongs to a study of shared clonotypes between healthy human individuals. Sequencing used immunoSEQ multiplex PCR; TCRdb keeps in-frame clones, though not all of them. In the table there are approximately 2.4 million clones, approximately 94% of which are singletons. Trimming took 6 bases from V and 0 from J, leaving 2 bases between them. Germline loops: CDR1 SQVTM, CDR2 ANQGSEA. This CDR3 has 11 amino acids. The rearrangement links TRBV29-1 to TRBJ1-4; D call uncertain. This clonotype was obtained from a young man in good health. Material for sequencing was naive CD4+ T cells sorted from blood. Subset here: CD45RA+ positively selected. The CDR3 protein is CSVTTNEKLFF. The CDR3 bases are TGCAGCGTCACAACTAATGAAAAACTGTTTTTT.